The 8 T cell receptor beta chains presented below share a single source sample, sequenced in a study of blood T cell repertoires in COVID-19. Method: immunoSEQ multiplex PCR; TCRdb's copy keeps in-frame clones and lacks some. The repertoire holds 250,000 to 300,000 clones, over 65% seen once, with approximately 3.2% in the top ten. Material for sequencing was peripheral blood. All receptors come from a woman aged 80 or over with acute or convalescent COVID-19.

The V call is TRBV4-1, the J call TRBJ2-1, with 7 bases identical to TRBD2. Germline V lookup: CDR1 MGHRA, CDR2 YSYEKL. Trimming removed 3 bases from V and 10 bases from J; junction bases left unmatched: 15. The CDR3 loop spans 16 amino acids. CDR3 sequence (DNA): TGCGCCAGCAGCCAGGAAAGCGGGATGGCCTCGGGGGAGCAGTTCTTC. Its translation: CASSQESGMASGEQFF.

This chain connects TRBV19 to TRBJ2-5, with 13 bases matching TRBD2. The CDR3 extends over 18 amino acids. The trim removed 7 bases at V and 2 bases at J, leaving 13 bases unmatched. Germline CDR1 LNHDA, CDR2 SQIVND (reference sequence). The CDR3 spells CASILRALAGGYQETQYF. The CDR3, as DNA: TGTGCCAGTATCCTGAGGGCACTAGCGGGAGGGTATCAAGAGACCCAGTACTTC.

This chain uses TRBV10-3 with TRBJ1-2; D is unresolved. The V and J ends lost 1 base and 2 bases respectively, with 5 bases between them. The CDR3 has 13 residues. CDR1 is ENHRY and CDR2 is SYGVKD in the germline V gene. CDR3: CAISEWQNYGYTF. CDR3 in DNA: TGTGCCATCAGTGAGTGGCAGAACTATGGCTACACCTTC.

The CDR3: CASSLWRGNQPQHF. CDR3 nucleotide sequence: TGTGCCAGCAGTTTATGGAGGGGCAATCAGCCCCAGCATTTT. This sequence joins TRBV28 and TRBJ1-5; D call uncertain. The CDR3 length is 14 residues. CDR1 is MDHEN, CDR2 SYDVKM, per germline. V was shortened by 0 bases and J by 2 bases, with 5 bases between the two germline ends.

J is TRBJ2-7 and V is TRBV10-3, with 8 bases that match TRBD1. CDR1 and CDR2 from the germline V gene are ENHRY and SYGVKD. The CDR3 is made up of 14 amino acids. The trim removed 6 bases at V and 2 bases at J, leaving 6 bases unmatched. This chain's CDR3 is CAIRETGGTYEQYF. The CDR3 bases are TGTGCCATCAGGGAAACAGGGGGTACCTACGAGCAGTACTTC.

J is TRBJ2-2 and V is TRBV5-1; tentatively, D is TRBD2 (6 bases). The CDR3 runs 16 residues. Between the trimmed V and J ends, which lost 7 bases and 1 base, there was a span of 17 bases. Germline V CDR1 and CDR2: SGHRS, YFSETQ. CDR3 region: CASSPRGRKNTGELFF. CDR3 nucleotide sequence: TGCGCCAGCTCCCCCCGGGGGAGAAAGAACACCGGGGAGCTGTTTTTT. Using reference TRBV5-1 and TRBJ2-2 for the parts outside the CDR3, the full variable domain is KAGVTQTPRYLIKTRGQQVTLSCSPISGHRSVSWYQQTPGQGLQFLFEYFSETQRNKGNFPGRFSGRQFSNSRSEMNVSTLELGDSALYLCASSPRGRKNTGELFFGEGSRLTVL.

The rearrangement links TRBV5-4 to TRBJ1-1; 7 nucleotides align to TRBD1. The CDR3 length is 15 residues. CDR1 SGHNT and CDR2 YYREEE come from the germline V gene (reference sequence). The V and J ends lost 2 bases and 1 base, in that order; junction bases with no gene match: 5. DNA for the CDR3: TGTGCCAGCAGCTTTACTAGGGGGCCGAACACTGAAGCTTTCTTT. It encodes CASSFTRGPNTEAFF.

CDR3 amino acids: CASSKGWGGNQPQHF. As DNA, the CDR3 is TGTGCCAGCAGCAAAGGATGGGGGGGCAATCAGCCCCAGCATTTT. The rearrangement links TRBV7-9 to TRBJ1-5, with D possibly being TRBD1 (5 bases). This CDR3 region has 15 residues. V dropped 5 bases and J dropped 2 bases, with 13 bases sitting between them. In germline, CDR1 is SEHNR, CDR2 FQNEAQ (reference sequence). The full variable domain, completed using reference TRBV7-9 and TRBJ1-5, is DTGVSQNPRHKITKRGQNVTFRCDPISEHNRLYWYRQTLGQGPEFLTYFQNEAQLEKSRLLSDRFSAERPKGSFSTLEIQRTEQGDSAMYLCASSKGWGGNQPQHFGDGTRLSIL.